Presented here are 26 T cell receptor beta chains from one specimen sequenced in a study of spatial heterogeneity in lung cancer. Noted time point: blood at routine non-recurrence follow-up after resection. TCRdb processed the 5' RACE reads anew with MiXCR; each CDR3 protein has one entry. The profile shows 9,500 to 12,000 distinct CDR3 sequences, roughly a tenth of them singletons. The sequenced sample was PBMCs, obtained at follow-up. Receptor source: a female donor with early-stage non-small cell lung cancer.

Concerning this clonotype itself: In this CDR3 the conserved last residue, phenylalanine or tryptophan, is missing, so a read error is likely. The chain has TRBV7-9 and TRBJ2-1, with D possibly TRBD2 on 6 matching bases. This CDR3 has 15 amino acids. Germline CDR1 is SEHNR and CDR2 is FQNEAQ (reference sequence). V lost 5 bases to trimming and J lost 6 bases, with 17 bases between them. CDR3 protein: CASSPGLPTSNEQFC. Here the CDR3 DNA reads TGTGCCAGCAGCCCTGGACTACCCACAAGCAATGAGCAGTTCTGC.

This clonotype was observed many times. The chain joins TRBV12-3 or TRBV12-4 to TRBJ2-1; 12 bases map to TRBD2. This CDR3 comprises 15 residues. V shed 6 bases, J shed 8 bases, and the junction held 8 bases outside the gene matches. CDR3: CASSPLAGGPHEQFF. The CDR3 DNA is TGTGCCAGCAGCCCCCTAGCGGGAGGGCCGCATGAGCAGTTCTTC.

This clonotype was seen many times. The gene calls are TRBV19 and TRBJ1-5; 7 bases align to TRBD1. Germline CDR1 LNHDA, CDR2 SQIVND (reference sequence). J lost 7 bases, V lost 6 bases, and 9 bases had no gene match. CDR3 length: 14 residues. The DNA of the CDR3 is TGTGCCAGTAGCGATCACAGGGGTCCGCAGCCCCAGCATTTT. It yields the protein CASSDHRGPQPQHF. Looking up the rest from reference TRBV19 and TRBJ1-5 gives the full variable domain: DGGITQSPKYLFRKEGQNVTLSCEQNLNHDAMYWYRQDPGQGLRLIYYSQIVNDFQKGDIAEGYSVSREKKESFPLTVTSAQKNPTAFYLCASSDHRGPQPQHFGDGTRLSIL.

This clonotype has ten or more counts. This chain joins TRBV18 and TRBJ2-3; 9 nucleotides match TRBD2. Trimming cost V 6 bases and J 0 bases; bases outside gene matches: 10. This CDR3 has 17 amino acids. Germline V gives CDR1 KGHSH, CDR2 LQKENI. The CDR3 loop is CASSPARREGSTDTQYF. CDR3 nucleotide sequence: TGTGCCAGCTCCCCCGCCCGGCGGGAGGGTAGCACAGATACGCAGTATTTT.

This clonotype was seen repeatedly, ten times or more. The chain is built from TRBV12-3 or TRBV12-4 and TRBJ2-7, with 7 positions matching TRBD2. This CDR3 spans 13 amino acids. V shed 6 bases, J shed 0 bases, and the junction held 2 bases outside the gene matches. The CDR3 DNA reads TGTGCCAGCAGCCGCGGGAGCTCCTACGAGCAGTACTTC. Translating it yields CASSRGSSYEQYF.

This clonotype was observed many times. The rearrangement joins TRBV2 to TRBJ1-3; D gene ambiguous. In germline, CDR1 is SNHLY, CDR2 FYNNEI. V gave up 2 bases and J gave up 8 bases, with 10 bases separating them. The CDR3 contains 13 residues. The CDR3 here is CASSEQEWDTIYF. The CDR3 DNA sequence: TGTGCCAGCAGTGAACAAGAGTGGGACACCATATATTTT.

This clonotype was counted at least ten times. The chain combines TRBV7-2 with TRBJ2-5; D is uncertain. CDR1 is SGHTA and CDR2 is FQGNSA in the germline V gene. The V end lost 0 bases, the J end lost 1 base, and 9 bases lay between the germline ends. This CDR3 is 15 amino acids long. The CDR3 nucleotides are TGTGCCAGCAGCTTAGCGGCGGCACTCCAAGAGACCCAGTACTTC. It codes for CASSLAAALQETQYF.

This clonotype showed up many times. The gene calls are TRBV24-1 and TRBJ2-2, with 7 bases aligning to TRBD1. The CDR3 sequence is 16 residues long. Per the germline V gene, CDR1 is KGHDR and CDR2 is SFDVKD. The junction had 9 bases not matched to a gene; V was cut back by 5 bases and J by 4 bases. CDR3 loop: CATSAPRQGTTGELFF. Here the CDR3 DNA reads TGTGCCACCAGTGCCCCCCGACAGGGTACCACCGGGGAGCTGTTTTTT.

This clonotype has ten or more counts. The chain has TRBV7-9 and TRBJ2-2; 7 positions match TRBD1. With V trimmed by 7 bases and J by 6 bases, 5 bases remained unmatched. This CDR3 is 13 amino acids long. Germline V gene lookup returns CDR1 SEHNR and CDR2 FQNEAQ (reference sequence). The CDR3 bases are TGTGCCAGCATCAATCAGGGGGCCGGGGAGCTGTTTTTT. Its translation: CASINQGAGELFF.

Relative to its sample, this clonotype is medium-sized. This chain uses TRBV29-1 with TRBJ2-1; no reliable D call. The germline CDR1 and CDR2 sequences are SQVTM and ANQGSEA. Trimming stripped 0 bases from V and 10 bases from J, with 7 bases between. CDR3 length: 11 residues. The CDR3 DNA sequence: TGCAGCGTTGAAGAGGTGTGGGAGCAGTTCTTC. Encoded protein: CSVEEVWEQFF.

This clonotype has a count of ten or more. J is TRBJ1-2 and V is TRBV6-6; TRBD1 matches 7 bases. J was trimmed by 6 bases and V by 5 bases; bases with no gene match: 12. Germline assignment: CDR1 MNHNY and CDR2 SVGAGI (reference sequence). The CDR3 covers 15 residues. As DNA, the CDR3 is TGTGCCAGCAGTACAGGGACAGTTCTTGAAAATGGCTACACCTTC. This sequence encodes CASSTGTVLENGYTF.

The CDR3 coding sequence is TGTGCCAGCGGGGACAGGGGCAATGAGCAGTTCTTC. Amino acid sequence: CASGDRGNEQFF. This chain uses TRBV12-3 or TRBV12-4 with TRBJ2-1; 10 bases fit TRBD1. V shed 8 bases, J shed 6 bases, and the junction held 1 base outside the gene matches. This CDR3 spans 12 amino acids.

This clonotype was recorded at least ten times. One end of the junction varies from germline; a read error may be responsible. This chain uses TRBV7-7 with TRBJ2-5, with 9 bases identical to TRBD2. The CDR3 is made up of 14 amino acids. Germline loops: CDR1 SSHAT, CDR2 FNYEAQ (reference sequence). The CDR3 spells CASSLDAGGETQYF. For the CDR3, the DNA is TGTGCTAGCAGCTTAGATGCGGGAGGGGAGACCCAGTACTTC.

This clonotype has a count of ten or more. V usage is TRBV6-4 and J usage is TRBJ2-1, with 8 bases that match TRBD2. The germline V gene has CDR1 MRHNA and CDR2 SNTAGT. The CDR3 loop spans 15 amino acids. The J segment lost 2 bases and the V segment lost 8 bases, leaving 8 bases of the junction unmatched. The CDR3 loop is CASQLLAGPYNEQFF. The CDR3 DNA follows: TGTGCCAGCCAGCTGCTAGCGGGCCCCTACAATGAGCAGTTCTTC.

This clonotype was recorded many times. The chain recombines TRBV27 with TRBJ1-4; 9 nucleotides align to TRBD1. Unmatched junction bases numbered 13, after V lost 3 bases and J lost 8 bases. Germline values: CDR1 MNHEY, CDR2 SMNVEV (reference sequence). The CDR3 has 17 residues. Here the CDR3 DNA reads TGTGCCAGCAGTTTCCACGGACTGGGACAGGGCAGCGAAAAACTGTTTTTT. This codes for CASSFHGLGQGSEKLFF.

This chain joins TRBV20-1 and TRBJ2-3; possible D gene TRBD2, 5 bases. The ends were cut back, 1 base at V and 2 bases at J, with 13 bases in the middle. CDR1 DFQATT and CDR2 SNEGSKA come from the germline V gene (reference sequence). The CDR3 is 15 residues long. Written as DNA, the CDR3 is TGCAGTGCTAGAGCCGGGATCCACTTCACAGATACGCAGTATTTT. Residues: CSARAGIHFTDTQYF.

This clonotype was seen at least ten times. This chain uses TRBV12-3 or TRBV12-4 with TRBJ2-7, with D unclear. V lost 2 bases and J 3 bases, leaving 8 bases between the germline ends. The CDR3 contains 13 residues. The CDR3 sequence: CASSLRGYYEQYF. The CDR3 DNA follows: TGTGCCAGCAGTTTACGCGGATACTACGAGCAGTACTTC.

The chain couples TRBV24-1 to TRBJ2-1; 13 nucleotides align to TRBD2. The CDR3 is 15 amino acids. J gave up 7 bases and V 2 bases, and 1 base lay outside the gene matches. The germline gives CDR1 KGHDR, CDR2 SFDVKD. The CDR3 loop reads CATSDWTSGRNEQFF. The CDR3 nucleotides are TGTGCCACCAGTGATTGGACTAGCGGGAGAAATGAGCAGTTCTTC.

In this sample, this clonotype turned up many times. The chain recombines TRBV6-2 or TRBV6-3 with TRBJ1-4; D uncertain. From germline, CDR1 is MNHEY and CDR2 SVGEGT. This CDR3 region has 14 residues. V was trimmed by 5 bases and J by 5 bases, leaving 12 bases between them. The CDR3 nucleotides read TGTGCCAGCAGTAGCGTGGCGTGGAATGAAAAACTGTTTTTT. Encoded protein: CASSSVAWNEKLFF.

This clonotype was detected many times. CDR3 amino acids: CAGRGGPYNSPLHF. The CDR3 DNA reads TGTGCCGGCCGAGGGGGCCCCTATAATTCACCCCTCCACTTT. The V gene is TRBV2, the J gene TRBJ1-6; TRBD1 matches at 7 bases. The ends lost 11 bases at V and 2 bases at J; junction bases unmatched: 6. This CDR3 region has 14 residues. Germline-derived CDR1 and CDR2 are SNHLY and FYNNEI.

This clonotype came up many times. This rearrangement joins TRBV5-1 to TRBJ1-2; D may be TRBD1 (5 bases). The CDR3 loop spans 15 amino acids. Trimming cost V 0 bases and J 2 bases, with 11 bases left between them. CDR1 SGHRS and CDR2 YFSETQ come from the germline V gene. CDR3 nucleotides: TGCGCCAGCAGCTTGGACAGGAGACAAAACTATGGCTACACCTTC. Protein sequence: CASSLDRRQNYGYTF.

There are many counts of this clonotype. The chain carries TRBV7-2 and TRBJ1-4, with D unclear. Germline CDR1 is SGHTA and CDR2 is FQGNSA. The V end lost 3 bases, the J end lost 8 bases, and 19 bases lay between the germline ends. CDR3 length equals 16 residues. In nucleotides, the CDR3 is TGTGCCAGCAGCTTTTCCCCGGCACGGGCAAAAGAAAAACTGTTTTTT. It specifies CASSFSPARAKEKLFF.

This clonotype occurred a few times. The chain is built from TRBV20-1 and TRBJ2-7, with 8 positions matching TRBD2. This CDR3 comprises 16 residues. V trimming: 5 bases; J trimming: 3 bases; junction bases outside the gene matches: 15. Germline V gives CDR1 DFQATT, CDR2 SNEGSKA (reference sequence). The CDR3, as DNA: TGCAGTGCTTTTCCCTTAACCGGGACTAGACACTACGAGCAGTACTTC. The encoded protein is CSAFPLTGTRHYEQYF.

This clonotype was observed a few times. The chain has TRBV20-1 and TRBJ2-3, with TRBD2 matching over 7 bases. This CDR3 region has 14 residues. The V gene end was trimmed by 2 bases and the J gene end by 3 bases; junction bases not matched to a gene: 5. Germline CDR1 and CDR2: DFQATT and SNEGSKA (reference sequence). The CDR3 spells CSARWGGKTDTQYF. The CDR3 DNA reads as TGCAGTGCTAGATGGGGGGGTAAAACAGATACGCAGTATTTT.

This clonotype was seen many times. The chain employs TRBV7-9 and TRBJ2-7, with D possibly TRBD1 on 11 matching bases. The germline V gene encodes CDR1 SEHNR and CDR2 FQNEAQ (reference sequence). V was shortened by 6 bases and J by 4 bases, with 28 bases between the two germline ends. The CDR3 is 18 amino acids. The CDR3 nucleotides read TGTGCCAGCAGTTCGGACAGGGGGCGGGCTAGCGGGAGTTACGAGCAGTACTTC. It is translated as CASSSDRGRASGSYEQYF.

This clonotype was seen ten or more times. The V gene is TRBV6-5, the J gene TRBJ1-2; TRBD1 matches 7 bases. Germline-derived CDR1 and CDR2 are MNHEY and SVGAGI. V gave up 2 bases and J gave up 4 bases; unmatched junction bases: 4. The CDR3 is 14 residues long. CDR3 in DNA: TGTGCCAGCAGTTACGGCGGGACAGCCTATGGCTACACCTTC. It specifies CASSYGGTAYGYTF.